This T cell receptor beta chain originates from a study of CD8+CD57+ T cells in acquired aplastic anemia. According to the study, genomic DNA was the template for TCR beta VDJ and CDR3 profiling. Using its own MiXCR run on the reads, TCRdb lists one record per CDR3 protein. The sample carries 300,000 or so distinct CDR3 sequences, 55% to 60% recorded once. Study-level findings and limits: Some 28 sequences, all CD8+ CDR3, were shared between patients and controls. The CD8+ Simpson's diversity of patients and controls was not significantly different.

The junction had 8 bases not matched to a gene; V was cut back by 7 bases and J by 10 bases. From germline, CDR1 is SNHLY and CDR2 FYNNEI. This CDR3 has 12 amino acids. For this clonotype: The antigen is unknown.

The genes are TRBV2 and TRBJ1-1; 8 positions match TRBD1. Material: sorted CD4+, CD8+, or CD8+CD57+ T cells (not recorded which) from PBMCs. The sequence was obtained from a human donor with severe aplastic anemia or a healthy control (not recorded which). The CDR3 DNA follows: TGTGCCAGCAAAACAGGGGGTCAACGAGCTTTCTTT. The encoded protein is CASKTGGQRAFF. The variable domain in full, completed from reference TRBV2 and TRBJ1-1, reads EPEVTQTPSHQVTQMGQEVILRCVPISNHLYFYWYRQILGQKVEFLVSFYNNEISEKSEIFDDQFSVERPDGSNFTLKIRSTKLEDSAMYFCASKTGGQRAFFGQGTRLTVV.